The TCR beta chain under discussion was sequenced for a study of blood T cell repertoires in COVID-19. Per germline, CDR1 KGHSH and CDR2 LQKENI. Trimming removed 5 bases from V and 14 bases from J; junction bases left unmatched: 4. CDR3 length: 11 amino acids. The authors' processing: Amplifying reference gene primers gave estimates of nucleated cell counts. Measured with immunoSEQ multiplex PCR; TCRdb has only the in-frame clones, and not every one. For V, J and clone size, that table is used; D and trimming come from the DNA. Of around 150,000 clones in the sample, more than 65% were seen once. This clone was counted between two and nine times. Participant ages covered about 18 to 90 years across 25 or so US areas. Participant-given clinical history determined each cohort assignment.

The chain uses TRBV18 and TRBJ2-1; 9 bases match TRBD1. Sequenced: PBMCs or T cells enriched from blood (not recorded which). This clonotype originated in a man aged 50 or older who had recovered from COVID-19. The CDR3 protein is CASSTDRGKFF. CDR3 nucleotide sequence: TGTGCCAGCTCAACTGACAGGGGGAAGTTCTTC.